Following are 32 T cell receptor beta chains from one sample sequenced in a study of T cells after yellow fever vaccination. TCRdb itself ran the 5' RACE reads through MiXCR, one entry per CDR3 protein. The data contain 150,000 to 200,000 distinct CDR3 sequences, roughly 6.2% of them singletons. Specimen: CD4+ T cells sorted from PBMCs, collected on the day of the first yellow fever vaccination. Every receptor here comes from a man aged 18 to 30 who received the YFV17D yellow fever vaccine.

Many counts were recorded for this clonotype. The chain recombines TRBV2 with TRBJ2-5; D may be TRBD1 or TRBD2 (5 bases each). Germline CDR1 SNHLY, CDR2 FYNNEI. Between the trimmed V and J ends, which lost 1 base and 7 bases, there was a span of 10 bases. The CDR3 has 13 residues. The CDR3 reads CASSEGGTGTQYF. DNA of the CDR3: TGTGCCAGCAGTGAAGGGGGGACGGGGACCCAGTACTTC.

This chain uses TRBV5-1 with TRBJ2-5; no reliable D call. The CDR3 is made up of 13 amino acids. Trimming took off 4 bases at V and 5 bases at J, with 12 bases between the two ends. CDR1 and CDR2 from the germline V gene are SGHRS and YFSETQ. This CDR3 reads CASSLPLGETQYF. For the CDR3, the DNA is TGCGCCAGCAGCCTACCCTTAGGGGAGACCCAGTACTTC.

This clonotype was observed many times. The rearrangement links TRBV5-1 to TRBJ1-2, with D perhaps TRBD1 (6 bases). This CDR3 is built from 14 residues. Trimming took off 7 bases at V and 4 bases at J, with 17 bases between the two ends. The germline CDR1 and CDR2 sequences are SGHRS and YFSETQ. The DNA of the CDR3 is TGCGCCAGCTCAGGGACGGGGGGCGGCTATGGCTACACCTTC. Translating it yields CASSGTGGGYGYTF.

The CDR3 is CASSPTDFGNYGYTF. The CDR3 DNA sequence: TGTGCCAGCTCACCAACGGATTTCGGCAACTATGGCTACACCTTC. This chain connects TRBV18 to TRBJ1-2; unclear D gene. The V gene's germline CDR1 is KGHSH and CDR2 LQKENI. V shed 2 bases and J shed 2 bases, with 12 bases lying between them. The CDR3 has 15 amino acids.

The V gene is TRBV12-3 or TRBV12-4, the J gene TRBJ2-3; D call uncertain. V lost 5 bases and J lost 2, with 11 bases in between. The CDR3 consists of 14 residues. The CDR3 here is CASSKQPTTDTQYF. The DNA of the CDR3 is TGTGCCAGCAGTAAACAGCCTACCACAGATACGCAGTATTTT.

This clonotype has ten or more counts. The chain joins TRBV12-3 or TRBV12-4 to TRBJ2-3; TRBD1 agrees at 10 bases. V gave up 5 bases and J gave up 14 bases; unmatched junction bases: 10. The CDR3 totals 13 residues. For the CDR3, the DNA is TGTGCCAGCAGTACCCAAGACAGGGGGCGAATGTATTTT. Protein product: CASSTQDRGRMYF.

Many counts were recorded for this clonotype. V usage is TRBV7-6 and J usage is TRBJ1-2, with a possible D match to TRBD1 (5 bases). CDR3 length equals 12 residues. Germline V lookup: CDR1 SGHVS, CDR2 FNYEAQ. Trimming removed 6 bases from V and 8 bases from J, with 13 bases in between. The CDR3 region is CASRDPGRGYTF. CDR3 DNA: TGTGCCAGCAGAGACCCAGGGAGAGGCTACACCTTC.

This clonotype has ten or more counts. The J gene is TRBJ2-7, the V gene TRBV7-2; no definite D call. This CDR3 has 12 amino acids. Germline V gene sequence: CDR1 SGHTA, CDR2 FQGNSA. V was trimmed by 5 bases and J by 4 bases, leaving 9 bases between them. CDR3 sequence (DNA): TGTGCCAGCAGCCCCCAGTGGTACGAGCAGTACTTC. The encoded protein is CASSPQWYEQYF.

In this sample, this clonotype turned up a few times. The chain combines TRBV20-1 with TRBJ1-2, with 10 nucleotides matching TRBD1. The CDR3 runs 13 residues. With 8 bases clipped from V and 8 bases from J, the junction kept 11 bases outside the gene matches. The V gene's germline CDR1 is DFQATT and CDR2 SNEGSKA (reference sequence). The CDR3 sequence is CSTPDRGSYGYTF. CDR3 nucleotides: TGCAGTACACCGGACAGGGGGTCCTACGGCTACACCTTC.

This clonotype was seen ten or more times. This chain links TRBV3-1 with TRBJ2-7; no reliable D call. V was trimmed by 0 bases and J by 2 bases, leaving 11 bases between them. Germline loops: CDR1 LGHDT, CDR2 YNNKEL (reference sequence). The CDR3 extends over 15 amino acids. This CDR3 reads CASSQDSSDTYEQYV. The CDR3 region has the DNA TGTGCCAGCAGCCAAGATAGCAGTGACACCTACGAGCAGTACGTC.

This clonotype was seen ten or more times. The chain is built from TRBV5-1 and TRBJ2-1; a weak D match, TRBD2 (6 bases). The CDR3 is 15 residues long. V lost 2 bases and J 0 bases, leaving 9 bases between the germline ends. CDR1 and CDR2 from the germline V gene are SGHRS and YFSETQ. Here the CDR3 DNA reads TGCGCCAGCAGCTTCAGCGGGCTCTCCTACAATGAGCAGTTCTTC. This sequence encodes CASSFSGLSYNEQFF.

V is TRBV4-1 and J is TRBJ1-6; D perhaps matches TRBD1 (5 bases). The CDR3 totals 16 residues. Germline values: CDR1 MGHRA, CDR2 YSYEKL. Deletions cut 1 base from V and 4 bases from J, with 11 bases between. The CDR3 loop reads CASSQGVGTYNSPLHF. As DNA, the CDR3 is TGCGCCAGCAGCCAAGGGGTCGGGACGTATAATTCACCCCTCCACTTT.

The sample holds a few counts of this clonotype. The V and J genes are TRBV20-1 and TRBJ2-2; D remains ambiguous. Trimming cost V 0 bases and J 0 bases, with 8 bases left between them. This CDR3 has 15 amino acids. Germline CDR1 reads DFQATT; CDR2 reads SNEGSKA (reference sequence). CDR3 sequence (DNA): TGCAGTGCTAGAGAGGCAGGCTCGAACACCGGGGAGCTGTTTTTT. It codes for CSAREAGSNTGELFF.

The chain employs TRBV11-3 and TRBJ1-1; a weak D match, TRBD1 (5 bases). The CDR3 runs 14 residues. CDR1 SGHNT and CDR2 YENEEA come from the germline V gene. Trimming stripped 1 base from V and 7 bases from J, with 13 bases between. The CDR3 spells CASSLGGDIGEAFF. CDR3 sequence (DNA): TGTGCCAGCAGCTTAGGGGGGGATATTGGTGAAGCTTTCTTT. The full variable domain, with the rest looked up from reference TRBV11-3 and TRBJ1-1, is EAGVVQSPRYKIIEKKQPVAFWCNPISGHNTLYWYLQNLGQGPELLIRYENEEAVDDSQLPKDRFSAERLKGVDSTLKIQPAELGDSAVYLCASSLGGDIGEAFFGQGTRLTVV.

J is TRBJ1-6 and V is TRBV27; TRBD1 matches at 9 bases. The CDR3 is made up of 14 amino acids. Germline trimming cut 5 bases from V and 10 bases from J; bases unmatched to any gene: 6. Germline V gives CDR1 MNHEY, CDR2 SMNVEV (reference sequence). CDR3 in amino acids: CASSRTGGGSPLHF. Here the CDR3 DNA reads TGTGCCAGCAGTCGAACAGGGGGCGGGTCACCCCTCCACTTT.

As regards this clonotype: This sequence may be a read error, since a much larger clone differs from it by one base. This chain joins TRBV9 and TRBJ2-5, with D possibly matching TRBD1 (6 bases). Germline assignment: CDR1 SGDLS and CDR2 YYNGEE. CDR3 length equals 13 residues. Written as DNA, the CDR3 is TGTGCCAGCTGCGTATCAGGGGTCGAGACCCAGTACTTC. Encoded protein: CASCVSGVETQYF.

This clonotype was recorded many times. V and J are TRBV30 and TRBJ2-5; TRBD2 might be the D (5 bases). V lost 3 bases and J lost 1, with 9 bases in between. The CDR3 totals 13 residues. Germline loops: CDR1 GTSNPN, CDR2 SVGIG (reference sequence). The CDR3 protein is CAWRAAAQETQYF. DNA of the CDR3: TGTGCCTGGAGAGCGGCAGCCCAAGAGACCCAGTACTTC.

This clonotype occurred many times. The chain uses TRBV7-9 and TRBJ1-1, with D tentatively TRBD1 (5 bases). V was pared by 6 bases and J by 3 bases, with 14 bases between. The CDR3 contains 14 residues. Per the germline V gene, CDR1 is SEHNR and CDR2 is FQNEAQ (reference sequence). CDR3 in DNA: TGTGCCAGCAGGTCAACAGGTATGGACACTGAAGCTTTCTTT. Its translation: CASRSTGMDTEAFF.

This clonotype was observed at least ten times. This chain links TRBV12-3 or TRBV12-4 with TRBJ1-1; D not resolved. Trimming left V 4 bases short and J 1 base short, with 16 bases between. This CDR3 is built from 16 residues. The CDR3 loop reads CASSYRGSVGNTEAFF. In DNA, the CDR3 is TGTGCCAGCAGTTACCGGGGATCAGTCGGGAACACTGAAGCTTTCTTT.

This clonotype was observed many times. The chain links TRBV5-1 to TRBJ2-3; D unresolved. The CDR3 runs to 14 residues. Between the trimmed V and J ends, which lost 0 bases and 6 bases, there was a span of 11 bases. CDR1 SGHRS and CDR2 YFSETQ come from the germline V gene. The chain's CDR3 is CASSLGGIYDTQYF. In DNA, the CDR3 is TGCGCCAGCAGCTTGGGTGGGATCTACGATACGCAGTATTTT.

This clonotype was detected ten times or more. The DNA for the CDR3 is TGTGCCAGCAGCTTGAAGGGGGTCGGTTTAGCGACAGATACGCAGTATTTT. This codes for CASSLKGVGLATDTQYF. This rearrangement joins TRBV5-5 to TRBJ2-3; a possible D gene is TRBD1 (6 bases). This CDR3 has 17 amino acids. Looked up from germline, CDR1 is SGHKS and CDR2 is YYEKEE (reference sequence). The ends were cut back, 1 base at V and 3 bases at J, with 18 bases in the middle.

This chain joins TRBV5-1 and TRBJ1-1; D is possibly TRBD1 (6 bases). Per the germline V gene, CDR1 is SGHRS and CDR2 is YFSETQ. The CDR3 contains 14 residues. V was shortened by 4 bases and J by 4 bases, with 14 bases between the two germline ends. CDR3 residues: CASSREGVGTEAFF. CDR3 in DNA: TGCGCCAGCAGCCGCGAGGGGGTGGGCACTGAAGCTTTCTTT.

The table lists this clonotype with many counts. J is TRBJ1-2 and V is TRBV4-2; the match to TRBD1 covers 11 bases. This CDR3 spans 19 amino acids. The V gene end was trimmed by 1 base and the J gene end by 0 bases; junction bases not matched to a gene: 10. Germline V gene data show CDR1 as LGHNA and CDR2 as YNFKEQ. The CDR3 nucleotides read TGTGCCAGCAGCCAAGGGGGGGCCGGACAGGGGGCTCCTAACTATGGCTACACCTTC. As protein: CASSQGGAGQGAPNYGYTF.

This clonotype has a handful of counts. The chain joins TRBV6-5 to TRBJ2-7; D assignment may be TRBD1 or TRBD2 (6 bases each). The CDR3 extends over 15 amino acids. With 2 bases removed from V and 0 bases from J, the gap between germline ends came to 11 bases. Per the germline V gene, CDR1 is MNHEY and CDR2 is SVGAGI. The chain's CDR3 is CASSYVGGSSYEQYV. The CDR3 DNA follows: TGTGCCAGCAGTTACGTGGGGGGCAGCTCCTACGAGCAGTACGTC.

This clonotype was detected a few times. The V and J genes are TRBV18 and TRBJ1-2; tentative D call: TRBD1 (6 bases). CDR3 length: 13 residues. Germline V lookup: CDR1 KGHSH, CDR2 LQKENI. Trimming left V 6 bases short and J 6 bases short, with 14 bases between. This CDR3 is CASSLNRDDGYTF. As DNA, the CDR3 is TGTGCCAGCTCCTTGAACAGGGATGATGGCTACACCTTC.

There are a few counts of this clonotype. The chain joins TRBV20-1 to TRBJ1-2, with 7 bases lining up with TRBD1. Germline-derived CDR1 and CDR2 are DFQATT and SNEGSKA (reference sequence). The J segment lost 7 bases and the V segment lost 0 bases, leaving 2 bases of the junction unmatched. The CDR3 has 12 amino acids. The CDR3 nucleotides are TGCAGTGCTAGAGATCAGGGGGGTGGCTACACCTTC. It specifies CSARDQGGGYTF.

V and J are TRBV12-5 and TRBJ2-2, with D perhaps matching TRBD2 (6 bases). Per germline, CDR1 LGHNT and CDR2 FRNRAP. V was shortened by 7 bases and J by 4 bases, with 16 bases between the two germline ends. This CDR3 has 15 amino acids. The CDR3 loop reads CASAAGYPGTGELFF. CDR3 DNA sequence: TGTGCTAGTGCGGCGGGGTACCCGGGCACCGGGGAGCTGTTTTTT.

Many counts were recorded for this clonotype. V usage is TRBV4-1 and J usage is TRBJ2-7; D remains ambiguous. The CDR3 has 15 amino acids. Germline V gives CDR1 MGHRA, CDR2 YSYEKL. V lost 0 bases and J lost 1, with 10 bases in between. Here the CDR3 DNA reads TGCGCCAGCAGCCAAGAAGGCCAGTATTCCTACGAGCAGTACTTC. Protein: CASSQEGQYSYEQYF.

In its sample, this clonotype was seen many times. The rearrangement joins TRBV12-3 or TRBV12-4 to TRBJ2-7, with D possibly matching TRBD1 (6 bases). This CDR3 is built from 12 residues. V dropped 6 bases and J dropped 12 bases, with 18 bases sitting between them. This CDR3 is CASSRDTGFLYV. Here the CDR3 DNA reads TGTGCCAGCAGCCGCGACACAGGGTTTCTGTACGTC.

This clonotype was counted ten times or more. The chain links TRBV4-3 to TRBJ2-5, with D perhaps TRBD2 (5 bases). CDR1 and CDR2 from the germline V gene are LGHNA and YSLEER. There are 14 residues in the CDR3. Trimming took off 3 bases at V and 6 bases at J, with 14 bases between the two ends. CDR3 in amino acids: CASSHAGLGKTQYF. The CDR3 coding sequence is TGCGCCAGCAGCCATGCCGGGCTCGGGAAGACCCAGTACTTC.

This clonotype was counted many times. The CDR3 nucleotides read TGTGCCAGCGCAAAGGGGAAGCCAGCGGTGGGTGCTTTCTTT. Its translation is CASAKGKPAVGAFF. The rearrangement uses TRBV5-6 and TRBJ1-1; possible D gene TRBD1, 5 bases. The V gene's germline CDR1 is SGHDT and CDR2 YYEEEE. The CDR3 contains 14 residues. The V and J ends lost 7 bases and 11 bases respectively, with 24 bases between them.

This clonotype was observed at least ten times. CDR3 region: CSVVWGQTHTGELFF. In DNA form, the CDR3 reads TGCAGCGTTGTATGGGGGCAGACTCACACCGGGGAGCTGTTTTTT. This chain links TRBV29-1 with TRBJ2-2; tentatively, D is TRBD1 (6 bases). Germline V lookup: CDR1 SQVTM, CDR2 ANQGSEA. The CDR3 loop spans 15 amino acids. Trimming took off 4 bases at V and 3 bases at J, with 15 bases between the two ends.